A single sample is the source of the 10 T cell receptor beta chains below, sequenced in a study of T cell responses to AZD1222 COVID-19 vaccine. Assay: immunoSEQ multiplex PCR; the TCRdb copy retains only in-frame clones and omits some. The sample lists 95,000 to 110,000 clones, about nine tenths seen once, with over 3% in the top ten. The sequencing here drew on peripheral blood, taken 28 days after the second dose of the MenACWY control vaccine. These receptors were taken from an adult who received the MenACWY meningococcal vaccine as a control.

The rearrangement links TRBV21-1 to TRBJ2-7. TRBV21-1 represents a pseudogene. This CDR3 has 16 amino acids. In nucleotides, the CDR3 is TGTGCCAGCAGCAGGTTGGACCGGGTGGAGACCTACGAGCAGTACTTC. This translates into CASSRLDRVETYEQYF.

CDR3 nucleotides: TGTGCCAGCAGGGACAGGGTTCACTATGGCTACACCTTC. Amino acid sequence: CASRDRVHYGYTF. This chain uses TRBV6-5 with TRBJ1-2; 8 bases are shared with TRBD1. The length of the CDR3 is 13 residues. V lost 6 bases to trimming and J lost 3 bases; unmatched junction nucleotides: 3. Germline lookup yields CDR1 MNHEY and CDR2 SVGAGI.

This clone is a singleton in its sample. This rearrangement joins TRBV20-1 to TRBJ1-2; unclear D gene. The CDR3 length is 10 residues. Germline values: CDR1 DFQATT, CDR2 SNEGSKA (reference sequence). Trimming stripped 4 bases from V and 14 bases from J, with 14 bases between. CDR3 sequence reads: CSATTVPGTF. CDR3 nucleotide sequence: TGCAGTGCTACCACGGTACCCGGGACCTTC.

The chain joins TRBV7-2 to TRBJ1-5; tentative D call: TRBD1 (5 bases). V lost 2 bases to trimming and J lost 5 bases, with 13 bases between them. This CDR3 comprises 15 residues. Germline V gene lookup returns CDR1 SGHTA and CDR2 FQGNSA. This chain's CDR3 is CASSLRTQFDQPQHF. The CDR3 DNA reads TGTGCCAGCAGCTTACGGACACAATTCGATCAGCCCCAGCATTTT.

The chain combines TRBV9 with TRBJ2-7; a possible D gene is TRBD2 (6 bases). The CDR3 spans 13 residues. Germline V gives CDR1 SGDLS, CDR2 YYNGEE. V was pared by 4 bases and J by 5 bases, with 13 bases between. Written as DNA, the CDR3 is TGTGCCAGCAGCTTTGGCGGGGAAGACGAGCAGTACTTC. Translated, it gives CASSFGGEDEQYF.

The chain is built from TRBV28 and TRBJ2-5; TRBD1 matches at 7 bases. This CDR3 contains 15 residues. J gave up 6 bases and V 5 bases, and 12 bases lay outside the gene matches. From germline, CDR1 is MDHEN and CDR2 SYDVKM. The DNA of the CDR3 is TGTGCCAGCAGTACGTACGACAGGGTTGGGAAGACCCAGTACTTC. Its protein is CASSTYDRVGKTQYF.

The chain has TRBV7-2 and TRBJ1-1, with TRBD1 matching 8 bases. V lost 5 bases to trimming and J lost 8 bases; unmatched junction nucleotides: 10. Germline-derived CDR1 and CDR2 are SGHTA and FQGNSA. The CDR3 totals 14 residues. CDR3 loop: CASSKSRGQREAFF. The CDR3 DNA is TGTGCCAGCAGCAAAAGCAGGGGGCAACGGGAAGCTTTCTTT.

The chain combines TRBV5-1 with TRBJ1-6; TRBD1 might be the D (6 bases). Germline lookup yields CDR1 SGHRS and CDR2 YFSETQ. The V end was cut by 2 bases, the J end by 0 bases, with 15 bases between. CDR3 length equals 18 residues. CDR3 nucleotide sequence: TGCGCCAGCAGCTTAGGGGGACCCAAGAGCTCCTATAATTCACCCCTCCACTTT. The encoded protein is CASSLGGPKSSYNSPLHF.

The chain is built from TRBV20-1 and TRBJ2-7, with unresolved D. V shed 3 bases and J shed 6 bases, with 6 bases lying between them. This CDR3 has 10 residues. CDR1 DFQATT and CDR2 SNEGSKA come from the germline V gene (reference sequence). In nucleotides, the CDR3 is TGCAGTGCTAGTCTGGGCGAGCAGTACTTC. Translated, it gives CSASLGEQYF.

This chain joins TRBV29-1 and TRBJ1-2; D call uncertain. Trimming left V 7 bases short and J 2 bases short, with 8 bases between. The germline V gene has CDR1 SQVTM and CDR2 ANQGSEA. The CDR3 covers 11 residues. The CDR3 sequence: CSGAGNYGYTF. DNA for the CDR3: TGCAGCGGGGCAGGAAACTATGGCTACACCTTC.